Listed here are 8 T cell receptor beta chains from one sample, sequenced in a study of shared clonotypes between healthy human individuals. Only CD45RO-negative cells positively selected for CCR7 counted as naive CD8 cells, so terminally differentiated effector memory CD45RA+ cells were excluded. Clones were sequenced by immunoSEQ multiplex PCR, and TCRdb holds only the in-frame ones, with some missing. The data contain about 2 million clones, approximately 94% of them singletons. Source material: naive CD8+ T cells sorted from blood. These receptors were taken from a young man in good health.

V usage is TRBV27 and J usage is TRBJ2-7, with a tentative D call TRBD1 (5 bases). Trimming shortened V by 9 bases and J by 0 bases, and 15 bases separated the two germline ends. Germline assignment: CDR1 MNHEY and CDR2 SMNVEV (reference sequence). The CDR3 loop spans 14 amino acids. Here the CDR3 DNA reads TGTGCCAGAAATAAACAGGAAAGCTCCTACGAGCAGTACTTC. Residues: CARNKQESSYEQYF.

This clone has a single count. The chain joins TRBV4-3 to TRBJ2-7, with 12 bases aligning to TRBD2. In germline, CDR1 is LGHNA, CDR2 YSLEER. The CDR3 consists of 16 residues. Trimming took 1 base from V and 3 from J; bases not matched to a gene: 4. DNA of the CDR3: TGCGCCAGCAGCCAAGCCAGGACTAGCGGGAACTACGAGCAGTACTTC. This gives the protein CASSQARTSGNYEQYF.

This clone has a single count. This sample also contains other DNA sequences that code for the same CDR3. CDR3 residues: CASSSTGGAETQYF. The CDR3 DNA reads TGTGCCAGCAGCTCGACAGGGGGAGCAGAGACCCAGTACTTC. The V and J genes are TRBV7-9 and TRBJ2-5; 9 bases are a match to TRBD1. The V gene end was trimmed by 4 bases and the J gene end by 4 bases; junction bases not matched to a gene: 4. From germline, CDR1 is SEHNR and CDR2 FQNEAQ (reference sequence). CDR3 size: 14 residues.

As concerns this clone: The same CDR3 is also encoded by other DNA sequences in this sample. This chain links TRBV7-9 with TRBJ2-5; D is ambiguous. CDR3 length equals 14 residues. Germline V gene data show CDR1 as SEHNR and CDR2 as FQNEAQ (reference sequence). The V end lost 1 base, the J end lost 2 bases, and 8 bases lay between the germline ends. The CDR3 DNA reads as TGTGCCAGCAGCTTAGAGGGTCGGCAAGAGACCCAGTACTTC. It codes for CASSLEGRQETQYF.

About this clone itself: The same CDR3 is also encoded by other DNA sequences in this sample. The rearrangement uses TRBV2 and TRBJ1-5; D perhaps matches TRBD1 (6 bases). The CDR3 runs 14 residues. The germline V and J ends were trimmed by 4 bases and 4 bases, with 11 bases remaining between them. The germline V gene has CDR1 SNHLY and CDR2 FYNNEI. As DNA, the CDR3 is TGTGCCAGCAGTGTACAGGGTGGTAATCAGCCCCAGCATTTT. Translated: CASSVQGGNQPQHF.

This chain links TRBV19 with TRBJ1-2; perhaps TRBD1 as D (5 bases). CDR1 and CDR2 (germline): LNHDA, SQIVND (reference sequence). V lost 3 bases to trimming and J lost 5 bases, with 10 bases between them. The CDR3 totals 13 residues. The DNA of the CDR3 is TGTGCCAGTAGTATGGGGCCTGGGTATGGCTACACCTTC. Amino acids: CASSMGPGYGYTF.

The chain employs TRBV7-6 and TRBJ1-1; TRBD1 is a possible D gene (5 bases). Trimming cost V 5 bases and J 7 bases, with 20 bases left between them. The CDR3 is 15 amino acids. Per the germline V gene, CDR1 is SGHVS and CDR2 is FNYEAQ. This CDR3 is CASSLSGRYTGEAFF. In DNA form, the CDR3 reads TGTGCCAGCAGCCTTTCGGGGCGATATACGGGTGAAGCTTTCTTT.

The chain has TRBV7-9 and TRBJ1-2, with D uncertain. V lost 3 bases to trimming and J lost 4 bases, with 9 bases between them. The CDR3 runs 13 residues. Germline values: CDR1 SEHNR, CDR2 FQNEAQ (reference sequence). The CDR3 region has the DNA TGTGCCAGCAGCTTGACGGAAAGCTATGGCTACACCTTC. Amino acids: CASSLTESYGYTF.